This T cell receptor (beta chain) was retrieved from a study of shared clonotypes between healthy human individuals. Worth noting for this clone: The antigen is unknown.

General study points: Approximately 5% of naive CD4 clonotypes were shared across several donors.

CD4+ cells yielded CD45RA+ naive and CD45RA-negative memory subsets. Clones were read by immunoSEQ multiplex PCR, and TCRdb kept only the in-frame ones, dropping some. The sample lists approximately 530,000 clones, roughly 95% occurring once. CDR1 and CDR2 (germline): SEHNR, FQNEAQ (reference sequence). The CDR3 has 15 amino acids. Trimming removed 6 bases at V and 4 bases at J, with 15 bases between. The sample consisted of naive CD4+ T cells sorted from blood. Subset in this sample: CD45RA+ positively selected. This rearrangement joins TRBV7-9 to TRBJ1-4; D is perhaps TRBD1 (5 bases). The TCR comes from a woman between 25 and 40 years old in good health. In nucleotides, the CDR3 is TGTGCCAGCAGTCTCTACCGGGACTTTAATGAAAAACTGTTTTTT. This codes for CASSLYRDFNEKLFF.